These 3 T cell receptor beta chains were sequenced from one sample in a study of blood T cell repertoires in COVID-19. Repertoires were generated with immunoSEQ multiplex PCR, while TCRdb's copy carries only in-frame clones and drops some. The sample records fewer than 200,000 clones, approximately 88% being singletons. The sequenced sample consisted of PBMCs or T cells enriched from blood (not recorded which). These receptors originate from a woman under 30 who had recovered from COVID-19.

The chain links TRBV5-8 to TRBJ2-3; possible D gene TRBD1, 6 bases. Trimming removed 2 bases from V and 3 bases from J, with 13 bases in between. The germline CDR1 and CDR2 sequences are SGHTS and YDEGEE. The CDR3 loop spans 15 amino acids. CDR3 DNA sequence: TGTGCCAGCAGCTTTGAGGGCAGGGGAACAGATACGCAGTATTTT. This encodes CASSFEGRGTDTQYF.

The genes are TRBV27 and TRBJ1-1; 10 bases are a match to TRBD1. The germline CDR1 and CDR2 sequences are MNHEY and SMNVEV (reference sequence). This CDR3 contains 15 residues. J lost 3 bases, V lost 8 bases, and 9 bases had no gene match. This CDR3 is CASGTGVRRDTEAFF. The CDR3 DNA follows: TGTGCCAGCGGGACAGGGGTAAGGAGGGACACTGAAGCTTTCTTT.

This chain uses TRBV5-1 with TRBJ2-2; possibly TRBD2 for D (6 bases). CDR1 and CDR2 (germline): SGHRS, YFSETQ. The germline V and J ends were trimmed by 3 bases and 7 bases, with 16 bases remaining between them. The CDR3 length is 15 residues. The CDR3 spells CASSWSGSGDGELFF. The DNA for the CDR3 is TGCGCCAGCAGCTGGAGCGGGTCCGGAGACGGGGAGCTGTTTTTT.